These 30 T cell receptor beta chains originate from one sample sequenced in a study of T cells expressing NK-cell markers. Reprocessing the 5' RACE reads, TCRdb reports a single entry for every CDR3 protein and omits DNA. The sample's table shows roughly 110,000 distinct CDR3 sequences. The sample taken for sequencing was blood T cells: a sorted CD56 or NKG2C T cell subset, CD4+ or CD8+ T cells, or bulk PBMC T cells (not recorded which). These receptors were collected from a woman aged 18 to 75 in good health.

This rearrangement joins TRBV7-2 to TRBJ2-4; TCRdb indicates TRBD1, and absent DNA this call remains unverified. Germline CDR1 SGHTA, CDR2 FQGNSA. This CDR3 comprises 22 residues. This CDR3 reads CASSFWQVEGETTGYGSNIQYF.

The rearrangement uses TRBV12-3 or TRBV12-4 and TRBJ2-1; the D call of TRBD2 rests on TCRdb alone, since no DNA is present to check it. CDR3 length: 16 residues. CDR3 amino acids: CASSFTSGGSYNEQFF.

CDR3 region: CASSDTGRGTEAFF. The chain couples TRBV28 to TRBJ1-1; TCRdb proposes TRBD1, but this gene call is untestable without DNA. CDR1 is MDHEN and CDR2 is SYDVKM in the germline V gene. The CDR3 has 14 residues.

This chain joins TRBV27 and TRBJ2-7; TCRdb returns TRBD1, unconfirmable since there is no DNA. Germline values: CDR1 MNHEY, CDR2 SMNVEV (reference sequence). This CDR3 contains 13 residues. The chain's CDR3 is CASSPPGPYEQYF.

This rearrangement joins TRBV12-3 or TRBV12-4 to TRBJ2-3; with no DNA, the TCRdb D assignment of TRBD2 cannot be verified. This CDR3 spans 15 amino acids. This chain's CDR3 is CASLTSGTSTDTQYF.

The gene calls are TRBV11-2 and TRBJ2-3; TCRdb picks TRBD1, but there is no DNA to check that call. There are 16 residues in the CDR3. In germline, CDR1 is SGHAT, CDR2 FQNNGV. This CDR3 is CASSNARGEGADTQYF. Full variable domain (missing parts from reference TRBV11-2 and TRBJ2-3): EAGVAQSPRYKIIEKRQSVAFWCNPISGHATLYWYQQILGQGPKLLIQFQNNGVVDDSQLPKDRFSAERLKGVDSTLKIQPAKLEDSAVYLCASSNARGEGADTQYFGPGTRLTVL.

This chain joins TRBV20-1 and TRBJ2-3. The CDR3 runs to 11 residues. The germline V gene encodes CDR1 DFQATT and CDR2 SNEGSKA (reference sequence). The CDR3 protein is CSARVGDTQYF.

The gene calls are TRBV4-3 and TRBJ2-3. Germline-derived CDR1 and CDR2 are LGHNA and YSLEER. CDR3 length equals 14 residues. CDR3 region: CASSQALLTDTQYF.

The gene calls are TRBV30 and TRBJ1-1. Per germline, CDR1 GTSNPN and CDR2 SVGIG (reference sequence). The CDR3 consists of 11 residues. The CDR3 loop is CAWTEYTEAFF.

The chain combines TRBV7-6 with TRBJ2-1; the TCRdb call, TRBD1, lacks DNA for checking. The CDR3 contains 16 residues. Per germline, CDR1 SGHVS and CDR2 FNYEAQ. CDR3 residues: CASSSLGQGGDNEQFF.

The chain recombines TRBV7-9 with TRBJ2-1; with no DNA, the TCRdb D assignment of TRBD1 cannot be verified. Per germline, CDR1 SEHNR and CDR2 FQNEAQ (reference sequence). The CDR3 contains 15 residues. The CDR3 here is CASSHRGAPYNEQFF.

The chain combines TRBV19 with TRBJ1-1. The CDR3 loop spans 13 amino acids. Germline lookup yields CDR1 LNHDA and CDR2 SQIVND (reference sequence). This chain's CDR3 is CASSIASHTEAFF.

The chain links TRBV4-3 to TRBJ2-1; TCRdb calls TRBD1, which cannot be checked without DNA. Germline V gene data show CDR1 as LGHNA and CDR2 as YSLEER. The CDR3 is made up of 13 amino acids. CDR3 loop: CASSQGFRGEQFF.

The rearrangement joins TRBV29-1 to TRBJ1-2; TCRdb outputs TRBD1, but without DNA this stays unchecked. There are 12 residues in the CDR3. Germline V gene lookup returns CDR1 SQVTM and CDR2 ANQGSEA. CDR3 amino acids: CSVMTGGDGYTF.

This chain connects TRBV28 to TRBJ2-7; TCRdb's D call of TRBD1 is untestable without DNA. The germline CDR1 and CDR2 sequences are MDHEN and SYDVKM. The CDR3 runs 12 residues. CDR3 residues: CASSTPGGEQYF.

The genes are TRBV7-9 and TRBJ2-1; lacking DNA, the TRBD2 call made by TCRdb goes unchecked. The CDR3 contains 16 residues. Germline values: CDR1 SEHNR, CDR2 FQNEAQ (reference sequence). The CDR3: CASSPVAGGLNNEQFF.

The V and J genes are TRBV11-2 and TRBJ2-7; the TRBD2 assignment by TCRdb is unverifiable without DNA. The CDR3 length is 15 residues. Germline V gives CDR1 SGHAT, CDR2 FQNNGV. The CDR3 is CASSLGSGRAGEQYF.

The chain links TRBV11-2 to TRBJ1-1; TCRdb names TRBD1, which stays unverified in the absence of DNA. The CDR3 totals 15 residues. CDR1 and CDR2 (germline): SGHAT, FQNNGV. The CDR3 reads CASSFMGARNTEAFF.

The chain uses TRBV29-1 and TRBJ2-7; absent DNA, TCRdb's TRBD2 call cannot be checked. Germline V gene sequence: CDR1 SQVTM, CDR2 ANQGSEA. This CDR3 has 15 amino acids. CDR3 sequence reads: CSVKGLAGAGYEQYF.

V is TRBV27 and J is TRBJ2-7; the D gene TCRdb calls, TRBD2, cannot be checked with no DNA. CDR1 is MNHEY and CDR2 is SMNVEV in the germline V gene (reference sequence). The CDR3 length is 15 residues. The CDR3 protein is CASSLSSGVYYEQYF.

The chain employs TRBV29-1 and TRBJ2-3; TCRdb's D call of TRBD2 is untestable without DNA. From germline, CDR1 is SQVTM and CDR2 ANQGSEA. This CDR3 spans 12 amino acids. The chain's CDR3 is CSGIGLADTQYF.

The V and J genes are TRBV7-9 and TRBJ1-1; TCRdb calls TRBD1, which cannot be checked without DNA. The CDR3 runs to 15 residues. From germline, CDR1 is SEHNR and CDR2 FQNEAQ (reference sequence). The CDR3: CASSSTGTGSHEAFF.

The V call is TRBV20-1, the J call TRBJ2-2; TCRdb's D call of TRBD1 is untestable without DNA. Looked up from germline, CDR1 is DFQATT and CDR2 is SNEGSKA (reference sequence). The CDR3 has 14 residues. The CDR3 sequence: CSARGDSPTGELFF.

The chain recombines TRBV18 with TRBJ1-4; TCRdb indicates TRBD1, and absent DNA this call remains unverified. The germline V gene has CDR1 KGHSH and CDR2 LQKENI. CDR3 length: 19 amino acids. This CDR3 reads CASSLTGDGLYGTNEKLFF.

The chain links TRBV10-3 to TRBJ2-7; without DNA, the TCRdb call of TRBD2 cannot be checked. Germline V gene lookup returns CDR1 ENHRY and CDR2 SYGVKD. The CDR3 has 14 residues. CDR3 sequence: CAISESGGVYEQYF.

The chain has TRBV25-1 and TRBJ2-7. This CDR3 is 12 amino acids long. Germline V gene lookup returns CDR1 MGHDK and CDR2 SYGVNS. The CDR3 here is CASSVGSYEQYF.

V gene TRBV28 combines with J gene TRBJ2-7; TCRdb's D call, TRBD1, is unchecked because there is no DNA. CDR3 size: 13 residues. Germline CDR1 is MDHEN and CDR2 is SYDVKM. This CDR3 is CASSSRTGNGQYF.

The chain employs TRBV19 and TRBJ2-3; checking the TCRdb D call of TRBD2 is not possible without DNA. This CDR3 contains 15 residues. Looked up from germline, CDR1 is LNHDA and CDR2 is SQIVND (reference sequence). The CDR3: CASSIRQPYVDTQYF.

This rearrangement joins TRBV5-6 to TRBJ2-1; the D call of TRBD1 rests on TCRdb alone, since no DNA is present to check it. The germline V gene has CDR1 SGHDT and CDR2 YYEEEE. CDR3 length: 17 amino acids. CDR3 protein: CASSLAQGALMGGEQFF.

CDR3 in amino acids: CASSPLRTGGTDTQYF. V usage is TRBV3-1 and J usage is TRBJ2-3; the TCRdb D gene call, TRBD1, has no DNA to confirm it. Germline V CDR1 and CDR2: LGHDT, YNNKEL (reference sequence). The CDR3 has 16 amino acids.